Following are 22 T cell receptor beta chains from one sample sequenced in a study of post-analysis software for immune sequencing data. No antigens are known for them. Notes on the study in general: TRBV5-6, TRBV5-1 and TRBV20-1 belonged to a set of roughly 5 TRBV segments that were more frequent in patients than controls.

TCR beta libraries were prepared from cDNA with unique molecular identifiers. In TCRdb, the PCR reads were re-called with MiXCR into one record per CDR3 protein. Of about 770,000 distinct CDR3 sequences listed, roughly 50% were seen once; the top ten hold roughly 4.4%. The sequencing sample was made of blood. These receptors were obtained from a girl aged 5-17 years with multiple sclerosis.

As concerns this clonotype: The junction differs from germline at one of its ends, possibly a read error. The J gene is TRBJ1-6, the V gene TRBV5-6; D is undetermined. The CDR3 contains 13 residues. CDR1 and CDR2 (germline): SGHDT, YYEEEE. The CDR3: CASSSSMDSPLHF. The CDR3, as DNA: TGCGCCAGCAGCTCTTCCATGGATTCACCCCTCCACTTT.

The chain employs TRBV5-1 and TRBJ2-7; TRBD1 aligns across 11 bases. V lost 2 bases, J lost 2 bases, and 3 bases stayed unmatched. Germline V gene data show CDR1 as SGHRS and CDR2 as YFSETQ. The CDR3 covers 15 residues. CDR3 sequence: CASSFGGQGAYEQYF. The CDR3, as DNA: TGCGCCAGCAGCTTTGGGGGACAGGGGGCCTACGAGCAGTACTTC.

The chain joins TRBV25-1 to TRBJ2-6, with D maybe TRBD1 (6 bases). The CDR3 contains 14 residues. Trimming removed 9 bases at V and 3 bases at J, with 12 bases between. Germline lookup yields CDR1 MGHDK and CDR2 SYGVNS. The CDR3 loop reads CASGGGGGANVLTF. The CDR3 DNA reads TGTGCCAGTGGGGGCGGAGGTGGGGCCAACGTCCTGACTTTC.

The CDR3 is CSAGGTLREKLFF. CDR3 sequence (DNA): TGCAGTGCTGGGGGGACATTAAGGGAAAAACTGTTTTTT. This sequence joins TRBV20-1 and TRBJ1-4, with D maybe TRBD1 (6 bases). V was shortened by 5 bases and J by 8 bases, with 15 bases between the two germline ends. The germline V gene has CDR1 DFQATT and CDR2 SNEGSKA (reference sequence). CDR3 length: 13 residues.

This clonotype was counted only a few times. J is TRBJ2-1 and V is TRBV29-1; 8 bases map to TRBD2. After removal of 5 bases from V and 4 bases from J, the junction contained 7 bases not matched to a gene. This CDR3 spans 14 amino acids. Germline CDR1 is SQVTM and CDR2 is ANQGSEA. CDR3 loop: CSVLREGGYNEQFF. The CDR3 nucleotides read TGCAGCGTTTTACGGGAGGGCGGGTACAATGAGCAGTTCTTC.

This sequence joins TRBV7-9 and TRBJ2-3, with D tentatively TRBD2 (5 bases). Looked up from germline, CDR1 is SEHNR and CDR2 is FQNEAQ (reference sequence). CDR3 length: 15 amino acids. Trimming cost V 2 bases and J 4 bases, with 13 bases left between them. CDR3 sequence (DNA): TGTGCCAGCAGCTTACGCCACGACGGGGCAGATACGCAGTATTTT. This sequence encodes CASSLRHDGADTQYF.

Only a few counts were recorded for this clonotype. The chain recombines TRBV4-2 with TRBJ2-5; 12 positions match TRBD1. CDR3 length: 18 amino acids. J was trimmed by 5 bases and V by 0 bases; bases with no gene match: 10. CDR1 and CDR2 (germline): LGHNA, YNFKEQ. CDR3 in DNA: TGTGCCAGCAGCCAAGAAATTGCGGGGGACAGGGGGCGGGAGACCCAGTACTTC. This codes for CASSQEIAGDRGRETQYF.

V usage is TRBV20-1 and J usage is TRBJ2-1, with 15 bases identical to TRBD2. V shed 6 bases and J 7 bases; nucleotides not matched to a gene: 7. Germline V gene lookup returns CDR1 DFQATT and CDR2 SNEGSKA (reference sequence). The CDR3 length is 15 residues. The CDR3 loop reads CSAPPGLAGGNEQFF. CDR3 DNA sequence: TGCAGTGCCCCTCCGGGACTAGCGGGAGGAAATGAGCAGTTCTTC.

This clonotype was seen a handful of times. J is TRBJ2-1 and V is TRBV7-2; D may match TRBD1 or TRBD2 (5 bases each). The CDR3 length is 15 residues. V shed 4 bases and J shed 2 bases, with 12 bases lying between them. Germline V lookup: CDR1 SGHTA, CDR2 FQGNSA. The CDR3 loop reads CASSSGPRAYNEQFF. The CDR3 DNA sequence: TGTGCCAGCAGCTCGGGACCGAGGGCCTACAATGAGCAGTTCTTC.

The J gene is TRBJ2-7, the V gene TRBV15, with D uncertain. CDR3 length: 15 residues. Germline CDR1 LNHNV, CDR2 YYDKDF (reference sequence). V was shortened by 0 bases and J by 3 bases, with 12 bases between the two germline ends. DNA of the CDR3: TGTGCCACCAGCAGAGATTTGGGTTATAGCTACGAGCAGTACTTC. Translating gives CATSRDLGYSYEQYF. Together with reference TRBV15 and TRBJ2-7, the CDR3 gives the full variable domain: DAMVIQNPRYQVTQFGKPVTLSCSQTLNHNVMYWYQQKSSQAPKLLFHYYDKDFNNEADTPDNFQSRRPNTSFCFLDIRSPGLGDTAMYLCATSRDLGYSYEQYFGPGTRLTVT.

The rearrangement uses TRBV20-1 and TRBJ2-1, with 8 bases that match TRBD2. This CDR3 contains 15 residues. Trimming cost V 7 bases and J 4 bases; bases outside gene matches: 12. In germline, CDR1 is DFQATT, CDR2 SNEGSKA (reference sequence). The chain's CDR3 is CSGPNPAGGYNEQFF. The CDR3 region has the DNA TGCAGTGGGCCCAACCCTGCGGGAGGATACAATGAGCAGTTCTTC.

CDR3 sequence (DNA): TGTGCCAGCACCCGAGCTGGGGAGCAGTTCTTC. It yields the protein CASTRAGEQFF. The genes are TRBV6-5 and TRBJ2-1; unclear D gene. V was shortened by 7 bases and J by 10 bases, with 11 bases between the two germline ends. Germline CDR1 is MNHEY and CDR2 is SVGAGI. This CDR3 spans 11 amino acids.

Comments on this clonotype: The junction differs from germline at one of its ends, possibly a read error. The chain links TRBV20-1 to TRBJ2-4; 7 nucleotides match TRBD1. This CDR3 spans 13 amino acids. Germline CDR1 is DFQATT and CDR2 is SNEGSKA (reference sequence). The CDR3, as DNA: TGTGGTGGCCAGGGGGTAGCCAAAAACATTCAGTACTTC. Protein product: CGGQGVAKNIQYF.

In nucleotides, the CDR3 is TGTGCCAGCAGTTTCCTGAGCGGGGGGGGATCCTACGAGCAGTTCTTC. It codes for CASSFLSGGGSYEQFF. This chain uses TRBV28 with TRBJ2-1, with 10 bases lining up with TRBD2. V gave up 3 bases and J gave up 10 bases; unmatched junction bases: 12. This CDR3 is 16 amino acids long. Germline V gene sequence: CDR1 MDHEN, CDR2 SYDVKM.

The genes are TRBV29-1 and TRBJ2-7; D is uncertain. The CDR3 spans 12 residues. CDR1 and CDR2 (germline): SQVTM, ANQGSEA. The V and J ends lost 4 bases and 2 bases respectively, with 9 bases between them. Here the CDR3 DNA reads TGCAGCGTTGGGACCGCCGCCTACGAGCAGTACTTC. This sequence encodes CSVGTAAYEQYF.

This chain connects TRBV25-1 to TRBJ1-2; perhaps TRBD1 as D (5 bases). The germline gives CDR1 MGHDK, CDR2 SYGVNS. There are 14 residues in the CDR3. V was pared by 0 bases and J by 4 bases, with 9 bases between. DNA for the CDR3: TGTGCCAGCAGTGAATATGGGGCCTCCTATGGCTACACCTTC. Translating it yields CASSEYGASYGYTF.

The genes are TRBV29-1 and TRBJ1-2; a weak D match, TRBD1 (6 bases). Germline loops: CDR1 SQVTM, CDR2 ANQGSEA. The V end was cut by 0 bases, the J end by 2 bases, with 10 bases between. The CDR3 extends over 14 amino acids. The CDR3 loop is CSVEDDRRNYGYTF. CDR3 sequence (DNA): TGCAGCGTTGAAGACGACAGGAGGAACTATGGCTACACCTTC.

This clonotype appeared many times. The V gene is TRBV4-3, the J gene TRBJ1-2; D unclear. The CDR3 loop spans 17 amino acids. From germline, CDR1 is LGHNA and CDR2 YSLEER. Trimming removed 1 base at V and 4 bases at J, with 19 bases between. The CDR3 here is CASSQARGEGSVYGYTF. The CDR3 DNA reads TGCGCCAGCAGCCAAGCCCGCGGGGAGGGAAGCGTCTATGGCTACACCTTC.

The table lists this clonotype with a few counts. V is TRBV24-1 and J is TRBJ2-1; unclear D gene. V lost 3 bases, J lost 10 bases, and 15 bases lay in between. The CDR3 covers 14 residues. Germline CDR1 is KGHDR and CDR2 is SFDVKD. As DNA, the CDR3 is TGTGCCACCAGTGATGCGCAGGAGTCACTGGAGCAGTTCTTC. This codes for CATSDAQESLEQFF.

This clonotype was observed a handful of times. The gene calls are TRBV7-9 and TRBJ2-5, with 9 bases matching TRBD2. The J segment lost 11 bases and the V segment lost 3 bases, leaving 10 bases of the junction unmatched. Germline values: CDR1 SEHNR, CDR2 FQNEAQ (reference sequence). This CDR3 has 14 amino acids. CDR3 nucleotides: TGTGCCAGCAGCTTGGGGACTAGCTCTGGTAAGCAGTACTTC. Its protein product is CASSLGTSSGKQYF.

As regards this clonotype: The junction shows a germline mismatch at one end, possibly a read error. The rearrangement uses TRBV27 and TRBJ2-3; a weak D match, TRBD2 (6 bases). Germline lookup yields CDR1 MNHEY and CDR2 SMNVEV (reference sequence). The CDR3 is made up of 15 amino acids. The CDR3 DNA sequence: TGTGCCAGCAGCCGGGGGTTTTTATCCGCAGATCCGCAGTATTTT. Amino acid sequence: CASSRGFLSADPQYF.

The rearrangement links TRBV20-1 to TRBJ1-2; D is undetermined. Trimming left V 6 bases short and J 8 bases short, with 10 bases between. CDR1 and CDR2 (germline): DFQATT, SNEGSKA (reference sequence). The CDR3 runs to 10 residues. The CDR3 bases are TGCAGTGCCTCGGGATCCGGCTACACCTTC. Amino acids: CSASGSGYTF.